This paragraph covers one T cell receptor beta chain sequence. No antigen is known for it. No base quality values were provided; no much bigger clone lies one nucleotide off. In the paper's terms, the time point label means: baseline before first vaccination. Samples from vaccinated people were obtained from the UK trials COV001 and COV002, which included a single-blind randomized controlled phase 2/3 trial of AZD1222 (ChAdOx1 nCoV-19) in healthy adults. Trial participant PBMC samples were collected at day 0 and day 28 after the second dose for TCRbeta chain sequencing. This sample stems from a study of T cell responses to AZD1222 COVID-19 vaccine (dated by TCRdb to about 2021). About the study as a whole: AZD1222 recipients with second doses at about 4 weeks or about 12 weeks were pooled, because spike-specific TCR depth and breadth did not differ between schedules. A total of 240 or so trial participants underwent TCR sequencing, of whom about 200 had received two doses of AZD1222 and around 25 had received two doses of the MenACWY control vaccine. Trial participants were enrolled by age into 18-55, 56-69 and 70-plus year subgroups, with around 140, 26 and 57 TCR-sequenced participants respectively. What the study reported, not specific to this receptor: Participants were mostly white British, with more females than males. The authors suggested clonal diversity may have been underestimated. No day 14 peak-response samples were available, so repertoires were characterized only after the peak T cell response. The 56-69-year group was small, and its depth increase did not reach significance, likely because of low power. Spike-specific TCR breadth and depth rose significantly after two AZD1222 doses compared with day 0 and with MenACWY recipients. Conclusions about previously exposed vaccinees are limited because only a handful of AZD1222 recipients were SARS-CoV-2 seropositive at baseline. The vaccine-associated CD4 TCRs covered the entire spike protein, and the dominant responses fell in regions 160-218 and 743-854. Nearly half of unique spike-specific TCRs reportedly recognized epitopes outside regions mutated in the B.1.351 and B.1.1.7 variants.

The CDR3 regions of human TCRbeta chains were analyzed by immunosequencing. For the original study's pipeline: TCRs in the repertoires were matched against a reference library of SARS-CoV-2-specific TCRs that had been generated with the MIRA antigen-specificity platform. Breadth was defined as the fraction of unique TCRs that were SARS-CoV-2-associated, and depth was defined as the fraction of total T cells that were SARS-CoV-2-associated. Using the MIRA data, every spike-specific TCR was mapped to the spike region that the TCR reacted to and assigned to either a CD4 or a CD8 class. Log10-transformed breadth and depth values were compared by one-way ANOVA with Sidak's multiple comparisons tests. What TCRdb holds here is the immuneACCESS table cut down to in-frame rearrangements. Part of the clones is not present; checked against another copy, under half of the missing clones reflect an unresolved V gene, and the others are unexplained. That table furnishes V, J and clone size, whereas the DNA furnished D and trimming. This sample has under 100,000 clones in its table, and 65% to 90% of those were observed once. Approximately 8% of the sample goes to the ten largest clones.

The origin of this receptor is an adult in good health. The source was peripheral blood, collected on day 0 of AZD1222 vaccination.

The CDR3 amino acid sequence is: CASSLGSRFLGVAKNIQYF. The DNA is as follows: TGTGCCAGCAGCCTAGGGTCCAGGTTTCTCGGGGTAGCCAAAAACATTCAGTACTTC. The chain employs TRBV11-2 and TRBJ2-4, with TRBD2 perhaps the D gene, on 5 matching bases. CDR1 SGHAT and CDR2 FQNNGV were looked up in the germline V gene. The CDR3 measures 19 amino acids from cysteine to phenylalanine. Here the CDR3 DNA is all that survives: 57 bases in frame from base 1. Between the V and J ends, shortened by 5 bases and 0 bases respectively, the junction contains 23 bases.